Each of the 3 T cell receptor beta chains below was sequenced from the same sample in a study of CD8 T cells in cerebrospinal fluid in Alzheimer's disease. TCRdb re-called the 10x single-cell sequencing reads and catalogs CDR3 proteins one per entry, DNA excluded. In all, the sample yields approximately 1,400 distinct CDR3 sequences. The sequenced material came from cerebrospinal fluid. These receptors all come from a human donor with Alzheimer's disease.

This clonotype is deemed medium-sized by its frequency. The chain couples TRBV6-5 to TRBJ1-1. The CDR3 extends over 14 amino acids. Germline CDR1 is MNHEY and CDR2 is SVGAGI. The CDR3 here is CASSYGPSHAEAFF.

In terms of frequency, this clonotype is large. The chain combines TRBV7-9 with TRBJ1-5. Germline-derived CDR1 and CDR2 are SEHNR and FQNEAQ (reference sequence). The CDR3 loop spans 14 amino acids. The CDR3 protein is CASSQGGPPEPQHF.

The chain recombines TRBV3-1 with TRBJ1-2. The CDR3 contains 13 residues. Germline lookup yields CDR1 LGHDT and CDR2 YNNKEL (reference sequence). CDR3 amino acids: CASTPRAYYGYTF.